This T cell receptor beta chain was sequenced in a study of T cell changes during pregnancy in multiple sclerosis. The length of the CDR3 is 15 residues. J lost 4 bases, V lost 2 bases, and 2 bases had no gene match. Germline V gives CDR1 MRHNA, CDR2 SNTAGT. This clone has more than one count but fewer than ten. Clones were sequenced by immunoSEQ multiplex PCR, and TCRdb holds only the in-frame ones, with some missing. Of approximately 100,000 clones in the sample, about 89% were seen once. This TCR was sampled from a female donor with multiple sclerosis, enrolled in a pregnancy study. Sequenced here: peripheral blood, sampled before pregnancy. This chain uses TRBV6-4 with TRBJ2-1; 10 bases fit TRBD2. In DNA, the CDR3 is TGTGCCAGCAGTGACCAACTAGCGGGGTACAATGAGCAGTTCTTC. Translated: CASSDQLAGYNEQFF.